This T cell receptor beta chain came from a study of T cell changes during pregnancy in multiple sclerosis. This table comes from immunoSEQ multiplex PCR, and its TCRdb copy is limited to in-frame clones, with some not included. The sample yields about 13,000 clones, about nine tenths seen once. The J segment lost 4 bases and the V segment lost 4 bases, leaving 10 bases of the junction unmatched. From germline, CDR1 is SGHDN and CDR2 FVKESK. The CDR3 totals 16 residues. The sample in question was CD8+ T cells from peripheral blood mononuclear cells, obtained in the first trimester of pregnancy. This clonotype originated in a female donor with multiple sclerosis, enrolled in a pregnancy study. The chain recombines TRBV14 with TRBJ2-1; TRBD1 aligns across 7 bases. The CDR3 reads CASSPFGTAIYNEQFF. In nucleotides, the CDR3 is TGTGCCAGCAGCCCGTTCGGGACAGCGATATACAATGAGCAGTTCTTC.